The present T cell receptor beta chain was sequenced within a study of shared clonotypes between healthy human individuals. The CDR3 is 15 amino acids. J gave up 5 bases and V 5 bases, and 10 bases lay outside the gene matches. Germline CDR1 SEHNR, CDR2 FQNEAQ (reference sequence). Naive CD8 cells lacked CD45RO, underwent positive selection for CCR7 and left out terminally differentiated effector memory CD45RA+ cells. About this clone: The antigen is not known.

The study, taken as a whole, reports: Estimated richness was generally greater in naive than memory subsets.

Original processing notes: ImmunoSEQ output lacked quality scores and full-length reads, limiting matched filtering. Data came from immunoSEQ multiplex PCR; TCRdb stores just in-frame clones and leaves some out. V and J calls and clone size are given by that table; D and trimming were obtained from the DNA. The data show nearly 2 million clones, with around 96% seen just once and 1% to 1.5% held by the top ten. The sequence was obtained from a man between 18 and 29 years old in good health. Material: naive CD8+ T cells sorted from blood. The V gene is TRBV7-9, the J gene TRBJ1-1; 8 positions agree with TRBD1. The CDR3 spells CASSLGQGLRTEAFF. The CDR3, as DNA: TGTGCCAGCAGCCTCGGACAGGGTTTGAGGACTGAAGCTTTCTTT.